This T cell receptor (beta chain) was found in a study of CD4 and CD8 cells across lung adenocarcinoma regions. The patients had localized lung adenocarcinoma, a non-small cell subtype. TCRdb re-analysed the PCR reads in MiXCR, keeping a single row per CDR3 protein. The table records nearly 11,000 distinct CDR3 sequences, less than 70% of them present only once. Sequencing was carried out using CD8+ T cells from the margin of a lung tumor. This clonotype originated in a male donor with lung adenocarcinoma. The CD4 and CD8 labels of this study may be unreliable.

The CDR3: CAGGLGGRDQETQYF. The CDR3 DNA is TGTGCCGGGGGGTTGGGGGGCCGTGACCAAGAGACCCAGTACTTC. This sequence joins TRBV27 and TRBJ2-5, with D perhaps TRBD1 or TRBD2 (6 bases each). CDR3 length: 15 amino acids. Germline CDR1 MNHEY, CDR2 SMNVEV (reference sequence). The V end lost 11 bases, the J end lost 0 bases, and 19 bases lay between the germline ends.